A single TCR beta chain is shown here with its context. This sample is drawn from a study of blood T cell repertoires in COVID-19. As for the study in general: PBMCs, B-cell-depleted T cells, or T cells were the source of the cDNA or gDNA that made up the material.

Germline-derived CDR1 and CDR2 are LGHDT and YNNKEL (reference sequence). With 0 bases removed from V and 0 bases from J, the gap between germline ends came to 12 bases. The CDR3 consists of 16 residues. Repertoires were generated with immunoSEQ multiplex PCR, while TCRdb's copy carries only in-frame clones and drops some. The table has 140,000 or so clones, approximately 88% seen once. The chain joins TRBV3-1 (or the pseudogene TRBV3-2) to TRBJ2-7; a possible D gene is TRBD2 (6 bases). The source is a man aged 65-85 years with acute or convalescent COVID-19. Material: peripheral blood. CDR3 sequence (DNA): TGTGCCAGCAGCCAAGATTCGGCTAGCGACTCCTACGAGCAGTACTTC. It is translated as CASSQDSASDSYEQYF.